This T cell receptor beta chain was identified during a study of shared clonotypes between healthy human individuals (dated by TCRdb to 2018 to 2020). The study in broad terms: A few men and two women, aged 18 to 49 years, made up the cohort. Libraries were prepared and TCR repertoires were sequenced by different laboratories using diverse techniques, in order to increase sequencing depth and limit assay-specific biases. Leukapheresis yielded between about 0.9 and 10 billion PBMCs per donor. For each donor, three plates each were used for CD4 naive and CD4 memory, two plates were used for CD8 naive, and one plate was used for CD8 memory. Blood TCR repertoires of about five healthy adults were deeply sequenced to estimate repertoire size and the extent of clonotype sharing between individuals.

TCR CDR3 regions were amplified from genomic DNA by multiplex PCR using the deep immunoSEQ assay. Extracted genomic DNA from each cell subset was spread evenly across all wells of several immunoSEQ 96-well plates, with each plate serving as a replicate. For sorted subsets, each replicate PCR was loaded with 200 ng genomic DNA, equivalent to about 30,000 T cell genomes. Purified libraries were measured with a Qubit 3.0 fluorometer, size-checked on a Bioanalyzer 2100, and measured again with the KAPA Library Quantification kit. A separate single-read 150-cycle Illumina NextSeq 550 flow cell was used to sequence each immunoSEQ 96-well plate. The paper's data handling went like this. Because the immunoSEQ output held only junctional sequences and lacked quality scores, the filtering could not match the filtering applied to full-length reads. To assign V/J genes and CDR3, sequences were annotated using PyIR, a Python wrapper for IgBLAST v1.9, with IMGT germline references. Any read was removed if the V/J assignment was weak (E-value above 1e-6), the CDR3 was missing, or the read contained stop codons, out-of-frame junctions, or ambiguous translated residues. A V3J clonotype was defined by an identical inferred V gene, J gene, and CDR3 amino acid sequence. To compute the percentage overlap between repertoires, the number of shared unique clonotypes was divided by the size of the smaller repertoire. RTK rarefaction, the Chao1 estimator, and Recon v2.1 estimates of unobserved clonotypes were used to assess repertoire richness. OLGA was used to compute generation probabilities for all TCRbeta clonotypes that the gDNA method yielded from four donors. Drawn from immuneACCESS, this table holds only the in-frame rearrangements with V and J called that TCRdb kept. Clones are partly lost; checked studies trace under half to an unresolved V gene and leave the rest unexplained. V and J calls and clone size are given by that table; D and trimming were obtained from the DNA. For this sample there are about 2.1 million clones; about 94% appear just once. The ten largest account for under 2% of the sample.

For the CD8 naive samples, CD45RO-negative cells were positively selected for CCR7, yielding a CD45RA+CCR7+ population from which TemRA cells were excluded. Healthy HIV-negative adults with no recently reported acute infections or vaccinations were included as donors. Every donor was a Caucasian adult living in Nashville, Tennessee, USA. Blood was obtained by leukapheresis, after which PBMCs were separated by Ficoll-Histopaque density gradient centrifugation and cryopreserved in liquid nitrogen vapor phase. Analytical flow cytometry was used to check the purity and quantity of every magnetically sorted T cell population. From each sorted fraction, genomic DNA was isolated and quantified by UV absorbance on a Nanodrop 2000c. With respect to this clone: Its binding antigen is unknown. The record has no base qualities; no much larger clone is one base away.

Beyond this particular receptor, the publication reports: Higher generation probabilities were observed for clonotypes shared by all four sorted-subset donors than for non-shared clonotypes. Sampling was restricted to blood, and TCR repertoires in tissue are likely to differ from TCR repertoires in blood. Pairwise subsampling led to the expectation that sequencing depth would affect the degree of clonotype sharing among donors. Larger estimated clonotype richness was generally found for naive subsets than for memory subsets. The genetic and exposure-history diversity represented was limited by the small number of donors. When several donors were compared, the shared fraction of clonotypes was around 5% for naive CD4, 3.5% to 4% for naive CD8, about 2.5% for memory CD4, and less than 0.45% for memory CD8. Incomplete sequencing was indicated by rarefaction of sorted-subset datasets, despite the large sequencing depth.

The CDR3 runs 13 amino acids, cysteine and phenylalanine included. Of the read, only the CDR3 DNA is kept; its 39 bases are in frame from base 1. For CDR1 and CDR2, the germline V gene lists SQVTM and ANQGSEA. The trim is 6 bases for V and 0 bases for J, with a gap of 11 bases between the germline ends. Input material: naive CD8+ T cells from PBMCs. Taken with the paper, the label for cell subset or site translates to: CD45RA+CCR7+. This receptor chain uses TRBV29-1 and TRBJ1-2, with the D gene too uncertain to name. The TCR comes from a man younger than 35 in good health. Some clones in this sample may be carry-over from other donors' samples. The sequenced DNA is TGCAGCGTCCCAAGTCCGGCTAACTATGGCTACACCTTC. This gives the protein CSVPSPANYGYTF. With the portions outside the CDR3 filled from the reference TRBV29-1 and TRBJ1-2 genes, the complete variable region becomes SAVISQKPSRDICQRGTSLTIQCQVDSQVTMMFWYRQQPGQSLTLIATANQGSEATYESGFVIDKFPISRPNLTFSTLTVSNMSPEDSSIYLCSVPSPANYGYTFGSGTRLTVV.